What follows are 2 T cell receptor beta chains derived from one specimen sequenced in a study of regulatory T cells in long-lasting Graves disease. Construction of the TCR beta libraries employed iRepertoire HTBI primers in conjunction with Arm-PCR of CDR3 regions. TCRdb independently ran MiXCR on the multiplex PCR reads; one entry per CDR3 protein. The repertoire holds hundreds of thousands of distinct CDR3 sequences, with less than 25% as singletons. Time point of the sample: persistent/refractory GD, antithyroid drugs over 5 years with positive TRAb. RNA isolated from PBMCs was used to make the TCR library. The sequences come from peripheral blood mononuclear cells (PBMCs), collected when the disease was refractory, from a patient treated with antithyroid drugs. These receptors originate from a female donor with Graves disease.

As to this clonotype: This may stem from a read error, because a much larger clone lies one nucleotide away. The chain links TRBV28 to TRBJ2-7; D call uncertain. CDR1 and CDR2 (germline): MDHEN, SYDVKM. The V end was cut by 8 bases, the J end by 6 bases, with 11 bases between. The CDR3 is 11 residues long. The CDR3 protein is CASSPMGEQYF. DNA for the CDR3: TGTGCCAGCTCACCCATGGGCGAGCAGTACTTC.

In this sample, this clonotype turned up many times. This chain connects TRBV20-1 to TRBJ2-2; 12 bases match TRBD2. This CDR3 has 15 amino acids. V lost 3 bases to trimming and J lost 5 bases; unmatched junction nucleotides: 4. Germline CDR1 DFQATT, CDR2 SNEGSKA (reference sequence). This chain's CDR3 is CSARRLAGETGELFF. The CDR3 nucleotides are TGCAGTGCTAGGAGACTAGCGGGAGAAACCGGGGAGCTGTTTTTT.